The source of this TCR beta chain is a study of OX40 agonist ivuxolimab in advanced cancers. In terms of the full investigation: Ivuxolimab was an agonistic, fully human IgG2 monoclonal antibody directed against OX40 (CD134), a costimulatory receptor. Among the 52 dose-escalation patients, some 19 had hepatocellular carcinoma, 15 or so melanoma, 9 renal cell carcinoma and 9 head and neck cancer. Intravenous ivuxolimab was administered to patients every 2 weeks at six dose levels: 0.01, 0.1, 0.3, 1.5, 3 and 10 mg/kg. A male proportion of 82.7% and a mean age of approximately 58 years, ranging from about 23 to 90, were recorded for the dose-escalation cohort. Peripheral TCRbeta sequencing was intended to test whether TCR sequence diversity was altered and clonal T-cell expansion was caused by ivuxolimab. Patients were allowed to have had prior anti-PD-1, anti-PD-L1 or anti-CTLA-4 therapy, and less than 45% of the dose-escalation patients had previously received checkpoint inhibitors. The paper describes the monotherapy dose-escalation part (N ≈ 50 patients) of the phase I trial of ivuxolimab. Partial responses occurred in three dose-escalation patients: two with cutaneous melanoma and one with hepatocellular carcinoma.

Broad study findings and their caveats: Clonal expansion of both CD4+ and CD8+ blood T cells was observed from baseline to week 6 at doses 0.1 to 3.0 mg/kg. After ivuxolimab, more expanded clones were found on average in CD8+ T cells than in CD4+ T cells. Low levels of normalized T-cell clonal expansion were also seen in some nonresponding patients. Which antigens the clonally expanded peripheral T cells were specific for was not determined. In the 0.1-3.0 mg/kg groups, partial responders were among the patients with the lowest normalized peripheral clonal expansion, particularly in CD8+ T cells.

For sequencing of the TCRbeta CDR3 region, genomic DNA was extracted from the sorted cells. The immunoSEQ Assay was used to sequence the TCRbeta CDR3 regions. TCRdb stores this immuneACCESS table with in-frame sequences only. Part of the clones is absent; in the studies checked, under half of the shortfall reflects unresolved V genes, and no reason is known for the rest. The sample profile shows over 15,000 clones; 86% of them were found once. The ten biggest clones cover under 0.75% of the sample. The trial excluded patients who had a history of autoimmune disease or were on systemic immunosuppression. Peripheral blood for TCR sequencing was collected from all dose cohorts at baseline, on cycle 4 day 1, and on cycle 7 day 1. Samples came from an open-label, multicenter, first-in-human phase I dose-escalation trial of ivuxolimab. Adults with locally advanced or metastatic melanoma, renal cell carcinoma, hepatocellular carcinoma or head and neck squamous cell carcinoma were enrolled in the trial. CD4+ and CD8+ T cells were sorted separately from peripheral blood before TCR sequencing.

CDR1 MNHEY and CDR2 SVGAGI are derived from the germline V gene. V and J are trimmed by 2 bases and 4 bases, and the gene matches miss 7 bases of the junction. The CDR3 runs 16 residues from the cysteine to the phenylalanine. This entry keeps only the CDR3 DNA: 48 bases, framed from base 1. Note on this clone: The clone's antigen remains unknown. The record has no base qualities; no much larger clone is one base away.

This sample comprised CD4+ or CD8+ T cells sorted from blood, obtained in a trial of the OX40 agonist ivuxolimab. The sequence is built from TRBV6-5 and TRBJ1-1; 10 nucleotides in the junction match TRBD1. This TCR came from an adult with an advanced solid tumor such as melanoma, head and neck, liver or kidney cancer. The CDR3 here reads CASSYPGQGVGTEAFF. The nucleotides are TGTGCCAGCAGTTACCCCGGACAGGGGGTGGGCACTGAAGCTTTCTTT.